Presented here are 10 T cell receptor beta chains from one specimen sequenced in a study of T-cell reconstitution after alpha-beta-depleted transplantation in children. Library preparation (for TCRbeta) was performed with unique molecular identifiers. TCRdb re-called the PCR reads through MiXCR, storing one row per CDR3 protein. Here the sample spans 300,000 to 400,000 distinct CDR3 sequences, around 16% being singletons. The sample here was PBMCs, mostly from graft donor cells, taken 360 days after TCRalphabeta/CD19-depleted stem cell transplant. These receptors were collected from a male patient aged 2-15 years who had a stem cell transplant for acute lymphoblastic leukemia, so the T cells may come from the graft donor.

The chain employs TRBV4-3 and TRBJ2-7, with a tentative D call TRBD2 (6 bases). The CDR3 is 13 residues long. Per the germline V gene, CDR1 is LGHNA and CDR2 is YSLEER. The V end was cut by 2 bases, the J end by 7 bases, with 12 bases between. The CDR3 is CASSQNGRGEQYF. The CDR3 region has the DNA TGCGCCAGCAGCCAAAACGGGAGAGGGGAGCAGTACTTC.

The chain employs TRBV29-1 and TRBJ1-1; TRBD1 agrees at 11 bases. This CDR3 has 14 amino acids. Looked up from germline, CDR1 is SQVTM and CDR2 is ANQGSEA. The V and J ends lost 7 bases and 0 bases, in that order; junction bases with no gene match: 4. CDR3 protein: CSADRGHLNTEAFF. The CDR3 DNA reads as TGCAGCGCGGACAGGGGGCATTTGAACACTGAAGCTTTCTTT.

This clonotype was found many times. The V call is TRBV5-5, the J call TRBJ2-3, with a weak D call TRBD1 (6 bases). The CDR3 has 14 amino acids. Between the trimmed V and J ends, which lost 4 bases and 2 bases, there was a span of 11 bases. CDR1 is SGHKS and CDR2 is YYEKEE in the germline V gene (reference sequence). CDR3 amino acids: CASSIGQLTDTQYF. CDR3 nucleotide sequence: TGTGCCAGCAGCATCGGACAGCTCACAGATACGCAGTATTTT.

This chain joins TRBV20-1 and TRBJ2-3; 9 bases line up with TRBD2. The CDR3 runs 14 residues. Germline V gene data show CDR1 as DFQATT and CDR2 as SNEGSKA (reference sequence). V shed 3 bases and J 2 bases; nucleotides not matched to a gene: 3. The CDR3 protein is CSARLAGTTDTQYF. DNA for the CDR3: TGCAGTGCTAGGCTAGCGGGAACCACAGATACGCAGTATTTT.

This rearrangement joins TRBV20-1 to TRBJ2-7; TRBD2 aligns across 9 bases. Germline V CDR1 and CDR2: DFQATT, SNEGSKA (reference sequence). Germline trimming cut 0 bases from V and 3 bases from J; bases unmatched to any gene: 9. CDR3 length: 16 residues. Here the CDR3 reads CSARDLRVLAGYEQYF. The CDR3 DNA reads TGCAGTGCTAGAGATCTGAGGGTACTAGCGGGCTACGAGCAGTACTTC.

In this sample, this clonotype turned up many times. The CDR3 loop reads CASDSGANVLTF. The DNA for the CDR3 is TGTGCCAGCGATTCTGGGGCCAACGTCCTGACTTTC. The rearrangement joins TRBV12-3 or TRBV12-4 to TRBJ2-6; unclear D gene. Trimming pared 8 bases from V and 1 base from J, leaving 3 bases between. This CDR3 is 12 amino acids long.

This clonotype was counted between two and nine times. V usage is TRBV3-1 and J usage is TRBJ1-4, with D unclear. CDR1 LGHDT and CDR2 YNNKEL come from the germline V gene (reference sequence). This CDR3 is 12 amino acids long. Deletions cut 1 base from V and 13 bases from J, with 10 bases between. The CDR3 DNA follows: TGTGCCAGCAGCCAAGTGCCAGTAAGACTGTTTTTT. This sequence encodes CASSQVPVRLFF. The full variable domain, with the rest looked up from reference TRBV3-1 and TRBJ1-4, is DTAVSQTPKYLVTQMGNDKSIKCEQNLGHDTMYWYKQDSKKFLKIMFSYNNKELIINETVPNRFSPKSPDKAHLNLHINSLELGDSAVYFCASSQVPVRLFFGSGTQLSVL.

V gene TRBV9 combines with J gene TRBJ2-1; 7 bases agree with TRBD2. Germline V gene data show CDR1 as SGDLS and CDR2 as YYNGEE. The CDR3 is 16 residues long. V lost 0 bases to trimming and J lost 7 bases; unmatched junction nucleotides: 10. For the CDR3, the DNA is TGTGCCAGCAGCGTAGGGCCCGGGGGAGCGGGAAATGAGCAGTTCTTC. Its translation: CASSVGPGGAGNEQFF.

This clonotype has at least ten counts. J is TRBJ2-2 and V is TRBV9, with 10 bases matching TRBD2. The V and J ends lost 4 bases and 4 bases, in that order; junction bases with no gene match: 4. Germline V gene data show CDR1 as SGDLS and CDR2 as YYNGEE. The CDR3 runs 15 residues. The CDR3 coding sequence is TGTGCCAGCAGCCCTAGCGGGAGCGTCACCGGGGAGCTGTTTTTT. Protein: CASSPSGSVTGELFF.

This clonotype was picked up a small number of times. This rearrangement joins TRBV4-1 to TRBJ1-6, with D possibly being TRBD1 (6 bases). Trimming took 1 base from V and 9 from J, leaving 13 bases between them. Germline V gene data show CDR1 as MGHRA and CDR2 as YSYEKL. The CDR3 consists of 15 residues. CDR3: CASSQGTAYGSPLHF. CDR3 DNA sequence: TGCGCCAGCAGCCAAGGGACAGCATATGGTTCACCCCTCCACTTT.